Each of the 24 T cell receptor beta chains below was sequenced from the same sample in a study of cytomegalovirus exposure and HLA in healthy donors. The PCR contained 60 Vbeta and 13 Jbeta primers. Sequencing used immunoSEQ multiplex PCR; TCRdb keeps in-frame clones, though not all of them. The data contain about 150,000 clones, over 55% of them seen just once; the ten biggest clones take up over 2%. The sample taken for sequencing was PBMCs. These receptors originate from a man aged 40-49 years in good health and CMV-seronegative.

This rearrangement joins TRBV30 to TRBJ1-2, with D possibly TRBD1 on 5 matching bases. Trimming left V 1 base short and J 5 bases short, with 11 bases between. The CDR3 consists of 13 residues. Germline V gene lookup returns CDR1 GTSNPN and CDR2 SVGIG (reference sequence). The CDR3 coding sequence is TGTGCCTGGAGTGAGGTCGACAGATATGGCTACACCTTC. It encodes CAWSEVDRYGYTF.

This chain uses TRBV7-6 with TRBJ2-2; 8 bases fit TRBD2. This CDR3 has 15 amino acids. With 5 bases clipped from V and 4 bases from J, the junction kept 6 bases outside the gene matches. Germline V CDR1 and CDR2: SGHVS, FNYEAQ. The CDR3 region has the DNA TGTGCCAGCAGCCCGGGACTAGTGGCCACCGGGGAGCTGTTTTTT. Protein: CASSPGLVATGELFF. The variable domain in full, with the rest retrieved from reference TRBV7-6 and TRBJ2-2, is GAGVSQSPRYKVTKRGQDVALRCDPISGHVSLYWYRQALGQGPEFLTYFNYEAQQDKSGLPNDRFSAERPEGSISTLTIQRTEQRDSAMYRCASSPGLVATGELFFGEGSRLTVL.

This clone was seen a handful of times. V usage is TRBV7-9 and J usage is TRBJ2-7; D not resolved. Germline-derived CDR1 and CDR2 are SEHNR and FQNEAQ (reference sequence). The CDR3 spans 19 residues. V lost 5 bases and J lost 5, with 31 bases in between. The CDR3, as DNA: TGTGCCAGCAGCAAAACCAACGAGATAACTAACACGCGTTTAGACGAGCAGTACTTC. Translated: CASSKTNEITNTRLDEQYF.

CDR3: CASSVLGLANYEQYF. The CDR3 DNA sequence: TGTGCCAGCAGCGTGCTGGGACTAGCGAACTACGAGCAGTACTTC. The chain is built from TRBV5-6 and TRBJ2-7; 10 bases are a match to TRBD2. Per germline, CDR1 SGHDT and CDR2 YYEEEE. CDR3 length: 15 residues. V shed 4 bases, J shed 3 bases, and the junction held 7 bases outside the gene matches. The whole variable domain, filled in from reference TRBV5-6 and TRBJ2-7, reads DAGVTQSPTHLIKTRGQQVTLRCSPKSGHDTVSWYQQALGQGPQFIFQYYEEEERQRGNFPDRFSGHQFPNYSSELNVNALLLGDSALYLCASSVLGLANYEQYFGPGTRLTVT.

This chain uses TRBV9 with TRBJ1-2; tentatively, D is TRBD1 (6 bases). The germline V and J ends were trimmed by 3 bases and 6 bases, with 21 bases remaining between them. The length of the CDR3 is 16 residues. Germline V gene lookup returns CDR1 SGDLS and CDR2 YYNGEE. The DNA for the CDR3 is TGTGCCAGCAGCGCCCTTGGGGGCGCATGGGAAAATGGCTACACCTTC. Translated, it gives CASSALGGAWENGYTF.

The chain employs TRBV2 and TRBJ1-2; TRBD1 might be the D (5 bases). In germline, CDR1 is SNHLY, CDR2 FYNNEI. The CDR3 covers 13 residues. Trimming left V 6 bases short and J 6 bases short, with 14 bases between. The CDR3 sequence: CASRDTFRDGYTF. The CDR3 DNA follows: TGTGCCAGCAGGGACACGTTTCGGGATGGCTACACCTTC.

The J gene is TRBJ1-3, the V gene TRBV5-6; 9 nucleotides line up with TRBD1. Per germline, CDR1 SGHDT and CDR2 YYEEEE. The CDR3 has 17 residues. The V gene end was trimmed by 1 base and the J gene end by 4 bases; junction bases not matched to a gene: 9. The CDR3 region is CASSLLRDRASGNTIYF. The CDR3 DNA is TGTGCCAGCAGCTTGCTTCGGGACAGGGCTTCGGGAAACACCATATATTTT.

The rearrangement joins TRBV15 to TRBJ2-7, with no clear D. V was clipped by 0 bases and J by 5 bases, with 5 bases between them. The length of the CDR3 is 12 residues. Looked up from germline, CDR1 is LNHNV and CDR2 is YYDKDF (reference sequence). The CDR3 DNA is TGTGCCACCAGCAGAGATGAGGACGAGCAGTACTTC. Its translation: CATSRDEDEQYF.

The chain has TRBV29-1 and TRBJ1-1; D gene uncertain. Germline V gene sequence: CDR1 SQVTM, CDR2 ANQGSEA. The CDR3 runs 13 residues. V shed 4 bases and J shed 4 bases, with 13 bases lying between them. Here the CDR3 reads CSVVVGPATEAFF. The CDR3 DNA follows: TGCAGCGTTGTTGTTGGGCCCGCCACTGAAGCTTTCTTT. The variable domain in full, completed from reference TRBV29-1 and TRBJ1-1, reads SAVISQKPSRDICQRGTSLTIQCQVDSQVTMMFWYRQQPGQSLTLIATANQGSEATYESGFVIDKFPISRPNLTFSTLTVSNMSPEDSSIYLCSVVVGPATEAFFGQGTRLTVV.

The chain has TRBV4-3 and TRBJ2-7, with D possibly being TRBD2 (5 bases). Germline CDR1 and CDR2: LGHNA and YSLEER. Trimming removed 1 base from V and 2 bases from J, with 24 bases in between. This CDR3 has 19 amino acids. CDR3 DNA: TGCGCCAGCAGCCAAGTCGGGGAGAAAGGCGCGCCCATTACCTACGAGCAGTACTTC. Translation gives CASSQVGEKGAPITYEQYF.

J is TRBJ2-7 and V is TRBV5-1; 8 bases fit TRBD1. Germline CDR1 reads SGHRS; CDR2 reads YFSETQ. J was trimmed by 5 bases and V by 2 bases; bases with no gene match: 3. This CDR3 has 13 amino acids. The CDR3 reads CASSFGTGNEQYF. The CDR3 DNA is TGCGCCAGCAGCTTCGGGACAGGAAACGAGCAGTACTTC.

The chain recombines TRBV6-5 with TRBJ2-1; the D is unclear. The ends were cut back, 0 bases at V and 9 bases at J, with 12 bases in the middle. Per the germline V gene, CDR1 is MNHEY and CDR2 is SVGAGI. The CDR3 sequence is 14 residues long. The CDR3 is CASSYSRSVGEQFF. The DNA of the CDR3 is TGTGCCAGCAGTTACTCGAGATCCGTTGGTGAGCAGTTCTTC.

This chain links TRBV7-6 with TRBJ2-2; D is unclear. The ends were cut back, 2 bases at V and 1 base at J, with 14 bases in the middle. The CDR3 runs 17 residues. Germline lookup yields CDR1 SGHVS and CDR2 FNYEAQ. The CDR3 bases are TGTGCCAGCAGCTTATCCCCGTCAGAAAGGAACACCGGGGAGCTGTTTTTT. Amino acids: CASSLSPSERNTGELFF.

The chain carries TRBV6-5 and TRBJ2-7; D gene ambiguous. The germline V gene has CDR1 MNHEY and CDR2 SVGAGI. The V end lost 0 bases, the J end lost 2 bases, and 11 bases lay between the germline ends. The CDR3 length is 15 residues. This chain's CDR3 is CASSYSPRLPYEQYF. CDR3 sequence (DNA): TGTGCCAGCAGTTACTCACCGAGGCTTCCCTACGAGCAGTACTTC.

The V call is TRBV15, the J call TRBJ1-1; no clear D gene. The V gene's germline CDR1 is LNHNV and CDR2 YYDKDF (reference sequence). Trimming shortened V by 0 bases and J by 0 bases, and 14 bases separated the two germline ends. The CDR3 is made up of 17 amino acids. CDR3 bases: TGTGCCACCAGCAGAGATTCGGGTTTAGGTTTGAACACTGAAGCTTTCTTT. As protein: CATSRDSGLGLNTEAFF.

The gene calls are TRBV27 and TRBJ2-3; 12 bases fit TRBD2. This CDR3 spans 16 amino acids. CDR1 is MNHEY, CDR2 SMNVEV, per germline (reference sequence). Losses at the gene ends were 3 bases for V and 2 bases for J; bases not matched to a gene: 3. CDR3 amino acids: CASSLLAGGLTDTQYF. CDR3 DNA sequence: TGTGCCAGCAGTTTGCTAGCGGGAGGGCTCACAGATACGCAGTATTTT.

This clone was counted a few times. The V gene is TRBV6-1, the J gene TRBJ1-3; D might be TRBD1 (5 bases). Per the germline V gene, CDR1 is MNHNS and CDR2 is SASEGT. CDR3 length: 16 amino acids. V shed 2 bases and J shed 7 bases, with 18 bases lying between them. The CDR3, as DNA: TGTGCCAGCAGTGAACGAGCGGGGGACGGTTCGAACACCATATATTTT. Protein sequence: CASSERAGDGSNTIYF.

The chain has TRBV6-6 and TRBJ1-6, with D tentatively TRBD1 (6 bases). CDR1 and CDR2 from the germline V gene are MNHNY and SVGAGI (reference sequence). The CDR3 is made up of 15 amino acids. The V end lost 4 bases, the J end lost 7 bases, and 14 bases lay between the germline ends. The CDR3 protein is CASSFADRWNSPLHF. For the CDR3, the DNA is TGTGCCAGCAGTTTCGCTGACAGGTGGAATTCACCCCTCCACTTT.

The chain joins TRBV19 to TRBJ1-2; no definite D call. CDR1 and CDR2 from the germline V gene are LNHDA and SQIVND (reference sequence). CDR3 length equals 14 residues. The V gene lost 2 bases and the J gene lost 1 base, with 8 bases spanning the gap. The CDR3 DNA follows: TGTGCCAGTAGTATACTAGGAATTAACTATGGCTACACCTTC. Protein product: CASSILGINYGYTF.

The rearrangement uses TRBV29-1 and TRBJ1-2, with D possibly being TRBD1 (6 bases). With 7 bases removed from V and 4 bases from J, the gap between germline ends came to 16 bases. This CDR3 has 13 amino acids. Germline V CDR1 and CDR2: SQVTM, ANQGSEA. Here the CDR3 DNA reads TGCAGCGCTTCGGACAGTGAATTCTATGGCTACACCTTC. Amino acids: CSASDSEFYGYTF.

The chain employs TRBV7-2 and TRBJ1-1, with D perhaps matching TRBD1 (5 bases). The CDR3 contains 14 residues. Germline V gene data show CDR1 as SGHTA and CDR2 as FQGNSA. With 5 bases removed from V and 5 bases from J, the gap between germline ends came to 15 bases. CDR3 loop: CASSTGAGGTEAFF. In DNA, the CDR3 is TGTGCCAGCAGCACCGGGGCCGGAGGGACTGAAGCTTTCTTT.

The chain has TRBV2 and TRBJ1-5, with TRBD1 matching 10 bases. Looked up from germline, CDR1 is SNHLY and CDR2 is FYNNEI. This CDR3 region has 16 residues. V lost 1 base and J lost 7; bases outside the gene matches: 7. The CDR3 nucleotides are TGTGCCAGCAGTGAAGAGGGGACAGGGGTCGGACAGCCCCAGCATTTT. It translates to CASSEEGTGVGQPQHF.

CDR3 amino acids: CASSLREGSGEKLFF. The CDR3 DNA reads as TGTGCCAGCAGCCTCAGGGAGGGGTCGGGTGAAAAACTGTTTTTT. The chain couples TRBV2 to TRBJ1-4, with D possibly being TRBD1 (5 bases). Trimming stripped 6 bases from V and 7 bases from J, with 18 bases between. In germline, CDR1 is SNHLY, CDR2 FYNNEI. The CDR3 sequence is 15 residues long. Supplemented by reference TRBV2 and TRBJ1-4, the full variable domain reads EPEVTQTPSHQVTQMGQEVILRCVPISNHLYFYWYRQILGQKVEFLVSFYNNEISEKSEIFDDQFSVERPDGSNFTLKIRSTKLEDSAMYFCASSLREGSGEKLFFGSGTQLSVL.

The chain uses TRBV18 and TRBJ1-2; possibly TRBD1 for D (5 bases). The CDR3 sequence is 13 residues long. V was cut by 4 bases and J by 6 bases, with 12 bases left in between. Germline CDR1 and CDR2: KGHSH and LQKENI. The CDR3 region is CASSQDRFDGYTF. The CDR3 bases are TGTGCCAGCTCACAAGACAGATTTGATGGCTACACCTTC. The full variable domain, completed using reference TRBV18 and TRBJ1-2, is NAGVMQNPRHLVRRRGQEARLRCSPMKGHSHVYWYRQLPEEGLKFMVYLQKENIIDESGMPKERFSAEFPKEGPSILRIQQVVRGDSAAYFCASSQDRFDGYTFGSGTRLTVV.